This TCR beta chain was recorded in a study of beta chain features in type 1 diabetes. Isolated RNA was reverse transcribed in full, so expressed TCRB transcripts were sequenced. Some clones are missing from TCRdb's copy, which holds only in-frame ones; the method was immunoSEQ multiplex PCR. The table has about 640,000 clones, about an eighth seen once. Germline assignment: CDR1 SGDLS and CDR2 YYNGEE. The germline V and J ends were trimmed by 0 bases and 5 bases, with 11 bases remaining between them. The length of the CDR3 is 14 residues. This clone has only a few counts. The antigen is unknown. The study's findings and limits: Shorter TCRB CDR3s, moderately but significantly so, were found in Type 1 diabetes patients in all four CD4+ subsets.

The sequenced sample consisted of naive CD4+ T cells from blood. The TCR comes from a man aged 30 to 45 with type 1 diabetes. This rearrangement joins TRBV9 to TRBJ2-5; D gene uncertain. The CDR3: CASSVGQPVETQYF. DNA for the CDR3: TGTGCCAGCAGCGTAGGCCAGCCCGTGGAGACCCAGTACTTC.